This TCR beta chain stems from a study of T cells after yellow fever vaccination. CDR1 is SGHTA and CDR2 is FQGTGA in the germline V gene. Trimming took off 3 bases at V and 5 bases at J, with 10 bases between the two ends. The CDR3 consists of 14 residues. Whole-study results and caveats: In FACS-sorted repertoires, abundant clonotypes from the bulk population could appear as contaminants. It was a weaker secondary response, yet one that peaked faster, at day 5 versus 15.

Turning to this clonotype: Its target is unknown.

The 5'RACE template-switching step produced TCR cDNA and added a universal primer site and UMIs. One entry per CDR3 protein, called by TCRdb with MiXCR from the 5' RACE reads. The profile shows some 390,000 distinct CDR3 sequences, about 17% of them singletons. The rearrangement uses TRBV7-3 and TRBJ2-2, with unresolved D. This sequence originates from a man aged 18 to 35 who received the YFV17D yellow fever vaccine. Sequences were derived from PBMCs, sampled before the yellow fever booster vaccination. The CDR3 nucleotides read TGTGCCAGCAGCTTCAATCCCGGGACCGGGGAGCTGTTTTTT. This translates into CASSFNPGTGELFF.